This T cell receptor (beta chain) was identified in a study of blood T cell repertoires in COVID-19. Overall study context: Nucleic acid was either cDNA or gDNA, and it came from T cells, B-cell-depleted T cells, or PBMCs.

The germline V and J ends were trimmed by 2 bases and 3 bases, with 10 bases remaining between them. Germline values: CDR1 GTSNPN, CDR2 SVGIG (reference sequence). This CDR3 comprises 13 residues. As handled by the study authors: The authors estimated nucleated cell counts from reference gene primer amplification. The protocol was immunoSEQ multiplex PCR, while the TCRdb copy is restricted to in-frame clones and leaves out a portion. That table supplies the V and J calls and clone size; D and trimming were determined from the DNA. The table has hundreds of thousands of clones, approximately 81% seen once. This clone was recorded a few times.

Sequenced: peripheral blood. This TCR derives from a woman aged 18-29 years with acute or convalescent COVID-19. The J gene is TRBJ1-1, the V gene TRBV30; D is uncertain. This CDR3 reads CAWSFEAHTEAFF. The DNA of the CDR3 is TGTGCCTGGAGTTTTGAGGCTCACACTGAAGCTTTCTTT. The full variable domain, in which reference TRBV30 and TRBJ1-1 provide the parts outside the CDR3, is SQTIHQWPATLVQPVGSPLSLECTVEGTSNPNLYWYRQAAGRGLQLLFYSVGIGQISSEVPQNLSASRPQDRQFILSSKKLLLSDSGFYLCAWSFEAHTEAFFGQGTRLTVV.